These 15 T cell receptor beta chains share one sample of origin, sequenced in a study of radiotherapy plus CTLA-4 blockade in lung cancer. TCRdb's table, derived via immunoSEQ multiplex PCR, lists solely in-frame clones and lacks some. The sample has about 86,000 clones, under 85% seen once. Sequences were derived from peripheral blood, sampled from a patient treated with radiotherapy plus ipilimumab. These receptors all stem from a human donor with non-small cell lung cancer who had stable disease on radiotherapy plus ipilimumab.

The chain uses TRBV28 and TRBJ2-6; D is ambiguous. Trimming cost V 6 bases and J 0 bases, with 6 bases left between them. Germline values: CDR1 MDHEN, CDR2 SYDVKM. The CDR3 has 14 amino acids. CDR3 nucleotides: TGTGCCAGCAGAAGCCGCTCTGGGGCCAACGTCCTGACTTTC. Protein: CASRSRSGANVLTF.

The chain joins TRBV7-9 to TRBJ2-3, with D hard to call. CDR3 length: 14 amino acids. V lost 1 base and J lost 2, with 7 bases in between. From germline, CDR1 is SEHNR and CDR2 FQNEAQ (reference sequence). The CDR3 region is CASSLDRTTDTQYF. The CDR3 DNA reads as TGTGCCAGCAGCTTAGATCGGACCACAGATACGCAGTATTTT.

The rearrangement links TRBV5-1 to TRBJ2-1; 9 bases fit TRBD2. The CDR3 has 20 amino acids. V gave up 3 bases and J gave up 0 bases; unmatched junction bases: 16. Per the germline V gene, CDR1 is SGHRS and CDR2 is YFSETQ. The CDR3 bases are TGCGCCAGCAGCTGGAGGCCGGGACTAGCTGCAGAAAGCTCCTACAATGAGCAGTTCTTC. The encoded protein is CASSWRPGLAAESSYNEQFF. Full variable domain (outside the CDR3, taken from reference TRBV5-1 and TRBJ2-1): KAGVTQTPRYLIKTRGQQVTLSCSPISGHRSVSWYQQTPGQGLQFLFEYFSETQRNKGNFPGRFSGRQFSNSRSEMNVSTLELGDSALYLCASSWRPGLAAESSYNEQFFGPGTRLTVL.

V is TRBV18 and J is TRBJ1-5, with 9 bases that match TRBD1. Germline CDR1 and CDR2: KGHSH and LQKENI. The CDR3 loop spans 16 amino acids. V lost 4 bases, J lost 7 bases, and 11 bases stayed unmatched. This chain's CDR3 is CASSRDSQGANQPQHF. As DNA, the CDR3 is TGTGCCAGCTCACGAGATTCACAGGGGGCGAACCAGCCCCAGCATTTT.

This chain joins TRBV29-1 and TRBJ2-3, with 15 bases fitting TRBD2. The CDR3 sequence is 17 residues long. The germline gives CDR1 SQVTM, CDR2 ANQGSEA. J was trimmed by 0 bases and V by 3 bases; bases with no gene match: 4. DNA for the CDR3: TGCAGCGTTGAGGGGACTAGCGGGAGGCTTAGCACAGATACGCAGTATTTT. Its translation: CSVEGTSGRLSTDTQYF.

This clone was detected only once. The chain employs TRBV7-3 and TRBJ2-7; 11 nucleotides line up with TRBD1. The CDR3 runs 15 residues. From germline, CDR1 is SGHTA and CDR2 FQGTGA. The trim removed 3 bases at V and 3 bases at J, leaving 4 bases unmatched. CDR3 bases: TGTGCCAGCAGCTTGGGACAGGGGGGGATCTACGAGCAGTACTTC. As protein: CASSLGQGGIYEQYF.

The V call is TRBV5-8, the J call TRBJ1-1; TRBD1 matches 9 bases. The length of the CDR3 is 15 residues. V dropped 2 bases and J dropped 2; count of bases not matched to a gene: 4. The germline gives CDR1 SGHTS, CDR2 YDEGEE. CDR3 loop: CASSFSGQGNTEAFF. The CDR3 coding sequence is TGTGCCAGCAGCTTTTCGGGACAGGGCAACACTGAAGCTTTCTTT.

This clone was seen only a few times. The CDR3 DNA reads as TGTGCCAGCAGCATAGAGGACTTTTCACCCCTCCACTTT. Its translation: CASSIEDFSPLHF. The chain links TRBV7-9 to TRBJ1-6; D unclear. This CDR3 is built from 13 residues. The V end lost 5 bases, the J end lost 9 bases, and 11 bases lay between the germline ends. Looked up from germline, CDR1 is SEHNR and CDR2 is FQNEAQ (reference sequence).

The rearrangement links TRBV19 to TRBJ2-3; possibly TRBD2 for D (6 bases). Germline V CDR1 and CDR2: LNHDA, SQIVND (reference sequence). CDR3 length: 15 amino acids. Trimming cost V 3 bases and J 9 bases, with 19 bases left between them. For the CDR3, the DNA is TGTGCCAGTAGTATTTCGTGGGGGTCGGCGGGGACGCAGTATTTT. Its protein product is CASSISWGSAGTQYF.

As DNA, the CDR3 is TGCAGCGTCCGCTGGTCCCGGGCGGCAGATACGCAGTATTTT. Protein sequence: CSVRWSRAADTQYF. The J gene is TRBJ2-3, the V gene TRBV29-1; D ambiguous. Germline V gives CDR1 SQVTM, CDR2 ANQGSEA. This CDR3 contains 14 residues. V lost 6 bases to trimming and J lost 4 bases, with 17 bases between them.

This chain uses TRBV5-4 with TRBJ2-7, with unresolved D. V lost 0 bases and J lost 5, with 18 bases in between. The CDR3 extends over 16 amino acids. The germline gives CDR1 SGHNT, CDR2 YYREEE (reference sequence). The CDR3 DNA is TGTGCCAGCAGCTTGGCCGCGGCTAGATCTCTCCACGAGCAGTACTTC. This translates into CASSLAAARSLHEQYF. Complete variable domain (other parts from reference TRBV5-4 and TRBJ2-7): ETGVTQSPTHLIKTRGQQVTLRCSSQSGHNTVSWYQQALGQGPQFIFQYYREEENGRGNFPPRFSGLQFPNYSSELNVNALELDDSALYLCASSLAAARSLHEQYFGPGTRLTVT.

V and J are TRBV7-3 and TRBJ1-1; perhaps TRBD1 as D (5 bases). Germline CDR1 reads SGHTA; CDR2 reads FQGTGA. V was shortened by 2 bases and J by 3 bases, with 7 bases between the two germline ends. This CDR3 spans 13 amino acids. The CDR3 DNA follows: TGTGCCAGCAGCTTAGGACAATACACTGAAGCTTTCTTT. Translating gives CASSLGQYTEAFF.

The CDR3 DNA reads as TGTGCCAGCTCACCAAAAGGACAGGGGGCGGGAGAGCAGTACTTC. Residues: CASSPKGQGAGEQYF. This rearrangement joins TRBV18 to TRBJ2-7, with 11 bases lining up with TRBD1. The V gene's germline CDR1 is KGHSH and CDR2 LQKENI. The CDR3 extends over 15 amino acids. After removal of 2 bases from V and 7 bases from J, the junction contained 7 bases not matched to a gene.

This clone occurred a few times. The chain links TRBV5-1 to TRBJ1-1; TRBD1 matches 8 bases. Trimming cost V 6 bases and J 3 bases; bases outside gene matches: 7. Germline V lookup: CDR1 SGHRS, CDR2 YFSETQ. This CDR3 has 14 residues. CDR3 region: CASIQSQGDTEAFF. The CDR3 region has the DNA TGCGCCAGCATCCAGTCACAGGGGGACACTGAAGCTTTCTTT.

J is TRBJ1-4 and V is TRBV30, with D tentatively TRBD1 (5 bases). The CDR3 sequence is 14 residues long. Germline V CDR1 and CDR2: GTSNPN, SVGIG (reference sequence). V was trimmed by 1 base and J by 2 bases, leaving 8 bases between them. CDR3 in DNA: TGTGCCTGGAGTGGACAGCACACTAATGAAAAACTGTTTTTT. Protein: CAWSGQHTNEKLFF.